This entry describes one T cell receptor beta chain. Only in-frame clones appear in the TCRdb table, and some are missing; sequencing was by immunoSEQ multiplex PCR. The table shows 100,000 to 110,000 clones, with around four fifths occurring only once. CDR1 and CDR2 from the germline V gene are SNHLY and FYNNEI. V gave up 6 bases and J gave up 0 bases, with 11 bases separating them. The CDR3 has 14 amino acids. This sample is part of a study of blood T cell repertoires in COVID-19. As for the study in general: Whether acute or convalescent, the COVID-19 samples came from the United States, Italy and Spain. Sources were T cells, B-cell-depleted T cells, or PBMCs; the material itself was cDNA or gDNA.

This receptor was identified in an older woman with acute or convalescent COVID-19. Sequences were obtained from peripheral blood. The chain uses TRBV2 and TRBJ1-2; TRBD1 is a possible D gene (5 bases). The chain's CDR3 is CASREGLANYGYTF. The CDR3 DNA reads as TGTGCCAGCAGGGAGGGGCTTGCTAACTATGGCTACACCTTC.